Listed below are T cell receptor beta chains from one sample, sequenced in a study of human T cells and chemical hapten exposure. In TCRdb, the reads were re-called with MiXCR into one record per CDR3 protein. Among roughly 120,000 distinct CDR3 sequences listed, over 7% were seen once. The sample was whole blood. Receptors originate from a human donor in good health. Some clones in this sample may be carry-over from other donors' samples. CDR3s include the opening cysteine and the closing phenylalanine or tryptophan. The order of the fields is V gene, CDR3 protein.

TRBV14 | CASSQDRRLAGDQETQYF
TRBV14 | CASSRGTDYNSPLHF
TRBV6-1 | CASSEVPRGTGELFF
TRBV7-9 | CASSEQGYEQYF
TRBV7-2 | CASSLAHVRIRTGGGDTQYF
TRBV4-1 | CASSRGQGGMYTEAFF
TRBV20-1 | CSARDLGGSSVTQYF
TRBV6-6 | CASSYSGGESSYEQYF
TRBV27 | CASRTDRGKGFF
TRBV19 | CASSRETYGYTF
TRBV29-1 | CSVVGSSDIQYF
TRBV29-1 | CSVDRGYGYTF
TRBV7-2 | CASSLAASGEIAFF
TRBV5-1 | CASSLEATGGRSYEQYF
TRBV7-9 | CASSEDGEFEAFF
TRBV6-5 | CASKPAGLYYGYTF
TRBV5-1 | CASSPGTDDEKLFF
TRBV5-4 | CASSLARDSIYNEQFF
TRBV7-3 | CASRRGTGDEAFF
TRBV29-1 | CSVFPGDSSTDTQYF
TRBV2 | CASSEGGPNTGELFF
TRBV4-2 | CASSQDRDSPLHF
TRBV12-3/TRBV12-4 | CASSSREYGSPLHF
TRBV20-1 | CSARVWDNYGYTF